These 25 T cell receptor beta chains originate from one sample sequenced in a study of blood T cell repertoires in COVID-19. Measured with immunoSEQ multiplex PCR; TCRdb has only the in-frame clones, and not every one. The sample consists of 100,000 to 150,000 clones, 80% of them appearing once. Specimen: peripheral blood. All receptors come from a man aged 55 to 70 with active or convalescent COVID-19.

This chain uses TRBV5-1 with TRBJ2-7; possibly TRBD1 for D (6 bases). Germline V gene data show CDR1 as SGHRS and CDR2 as YFSETQ. The CDR3 loop spans 14 amino acids. The germline V and J ends were trimmed by 1 base and 4 bases, with 12 bases remaining between them. DNA of the CDR3: TGCGCCAGCAGCTTGAGGTCAGGGGAGTACGAGCAGTACTTC. Translated, it gives CASSLRSGEYEQYF.

Only a few counts were recorded for this clone. V gene TRBV11-2 combines with J gene TRBJ2-1, with TRBD2 as a possible D gene (7 bases). This CDR3 is built from 13 residues. Germline CDR1 SGHAT, CDR2 FQNNGV. Between the trimmed V and J ends, which lost 8 bases and 2 bases, there was a span of 10 bases. CDR3 loop: CASGGGPYNEQFF. For the CDR3, the DNA is TGTGCCAGCGGGGGGGGCCCCTACAATGAGCAGTTCTTC. The full variable domain, rest sourced from reference TRBV11-2 and TRBJ2-1, is EAGVAQSPRYKIIEKRQSVAFWCNPISGHATLYWYQQILGQGPKLLIQFQNNGVVDDSQLPKDRFSAERLKGVDSTLKIQPAKLEDSAVYLCASGGGPYNEQFFGPGTRLTVL.

The V gene is TRBV13, the J gene TRBJ2-7, with 13 bases fitting TRBD2. Trimming removed 5 bases from V and 5 bases from J; junction bases left unmatched: 0. The CDR3 contains 13 residues. Looked up from germline, CDR1 is PRHDT and CDR2 is FYEKMQ (reference sequence). The CDR3 DNA reads TGTGCCAGCAGCGGACTAGCGGGAGACGAGCAGTACTTC. This sequence encodes CASSGLAGDEQYF. The complete variable domain, with remaining parts taken from reference TRBV13 and TRBJ2-7, reads AAGVIQSPRHLIKEKRETATLKCYPIPRHDTVYWYQQGPGQDPQFLISFYEKMQSDKGSIPDRFSAQQFSDYHSELNMSSLELGDSALYFCASSGLAGDEQYFGPGTRLTVT.

The V and J genes are TRBV25-1 and TRBJ2-1, with 8 positions matching TRBD1. The CDR3 is made up of 14 amino acids. Germline V gene sequence: CDR1 MGHDK, CDR2 SYGVNS. After removal of 3 bases from V and 9 bases from J, the junction contained 7 bases not matched to a gene. The CDR3 sequence is CASSDNRGIAEQFF. The CDR3 coding sequence is TGTGCCAGCAGTGATAACAGGGGGATCGCTGAGCAGTTCTTC.

The chain carries TRBV18 and TRBJ2-7, with D possibly TRBD1 on 6 matching bases. Germline V gene data show CDR1 as KGHSH and CDR2 as LQKENI. V shed 6 bases and J shed 0 bases, with 18 bases lying between them. The CDR3 contains 16 residues. The CDR3, as DNA: TGTGCCAGCTCGGATAAAACAGGGATCGGCTCCTACGAGCAGTACTTC. It encodes CASSDKTGIGSYEQYF.

V usage is TRBV6-5 and J usage is TRBJ1-2, with 9 bases aligning to TRBD1. Per germline, CDR1 MNHEY and CDR2 SVGAGI. The junction had 6 bases not matched to a gene; V was cut back by 6 bases and J by 4 bases. The CDR3 length is 14 residues. In DNA, the CDR3 is TGTGCCAGCAGGACGGGACAGGGAGTCTATGGCTACACCTTC. Residues: CASRTGQGVYGYTF.

This clone has just a few counts. The chain employs TRBV4-2 and TRBJ2-7; 7 positions agree with TRBD2. Germline trimming cut 6 bases from V and 2 bases from J; bases unmatched to any gene: 10. Per the germline V gene, CDR1 is LGHNA and CDR2 is YNFKEQ. This CDR3 has 15 residues. The CDR3 nucleotides read TGTGCCAGCAGTCTTACCGGGAGCGGGACCTACGAGCAGTACTTC. Translated: CASSLTGSGTYEQYF.

The V and J genes are TRBV9 and TRBJ2-1, with TRBD2 matching over 7 bases. Germline loops: CDR1 SGDLS, CDR2 YYNGEE. V trimming: 4 bases; J trimming: 4 bases; junction bases outside the gene matches: 8. This CDR3 has 15 residues. The CDR3 coding sequence is TGTGCCAGCAGCCCCCGTCTGGGAGGGTACAATGAGCAGTTCTTC. Translation gives CASSPRLGGYNEQFF.

The chain recombines TRBV20-1 with TRBJ1-1; the match to TRBD1 covers 7 bases. Germline-derived CDR1 and CDR2 are DFQATT and SNEGSKA (reference sequence). CDR3 size: 15 residues. J was trimmed by 0 bases and V by 3 bases; bases with no gene match: 7. CDR3 coding DNA: TGCAGTGCTAGTTCCCCGACAGGGTTGAACACTGAAGCTTTCTTT. Amino acid sequence: CSASSPTGLNTEAFF.

A single count supports this clone. This sample also contains other DNA sequences that code for the same CDR3. The rearrangement links TRBV5-1 to TRBJ1-5, with 7 positions matching TRBD1. The CDR3 totals 14 residues. Germline CDR1 and CDR2: SGHRS and YFSETQ. V was clipped by 1 base and J by 4 bases; unmatched bases: 2. The CDR3, as DNA: TGCGCCAGCAGCTTGACAGGGGATAATCAGCCCCAGCATTTT. Encoded protein: CASSLTGDNQPQHF.

For this clone: Mismatch with germline at one junction end may stem from a read error. The V call is TRBV11-2, the J call TRBJ2-7; no firm D call. Germline CDR1 reads SGHAT; CDR2 reads FQNNGV. CDR3 size: 13 residues. The CDR3 region is CASSSGDQYGQYF. The CDR3 DNA follows: TGTGCCAGCAGCTCCGGAGACCAGTACGGGCAGTACTTC.

This chain joins TRBV7-9 and TRBJ2-5; the match to TRBD1 covers 8 bases. Germline CDR1 is SEHNR and CDR2 is FQNEAQ (reference sequence). Germline trimming cut 5 bases from V and 4 bases from J; bases unmatched to any gene: 9. The CDR3 spans 15 residues. The CDR3 DNA reads TGTGCCAGCAGCCCTCAGGGGGCGGTGGGAGAGACCCAGTACTTC. Protein: CASSPQGAVGETQYF.

The chain links TRBV27 to TRBJ1-4; no reliable D call. The CDR3 is 15 residues long. Between the trimmed V and J ends, which lost 4 bases and 0 bases, there was a span of 9 bases. Germline loops: CDR1 MNHEY, CDR2 SMNVEV (reference sequence). The DNA of the CDR3 is TGTGCCAGCAGTTCTCAGAGGGCAACTAATGAAAAACTGTTTTTT. Amino acid sequence: CASSSQRATNEKLFF.

This clone was seen more than once but under ten times. This chain links TRBV7-2 with TRBJ1-2; TRBD1 is a possible D gene (5 bases). The CDR3 runs to 14 residues. In germline, CDR1 is SGHTA, CDR2 FQGNSA. V lost 1 base, J lost 4 bases, and 10 bases lay in between. The CDR3: CASSLGGGAYGYTF. DNA of the CDR3: TGTGCCAGCAGCTTAGGCGGAGGGGCCTATGGCTACACCTTC.

Only a few counts were recorded for this clone. The chain links TRBV7-8 to TRBJ1-4; D may be TRBD1 (5 bases). Deletions cut 1 base from V and 7 bases from J, with 16 bases between. The CDR3 is 16 residues long. Germline V lookup: CDR1 SGHVS, CDR2 FQNEAQ. CDR3 loop: CASSLGREGRREKLFF. The DNA of the CDR3 is TGTGCCAGCAGCTTAGGGAGGGAGGGGCGGCGTGAAAAACTGTTTTTT.

V is TRBV6-5 and J is TRBJ2-1, with 11 bases matching TRBD2. Germline assignment: CDR1 MNHEY and CDR2 SVGAGI. Trimming at V came to 0 bases and at J to 10 bases, leaving 5 bases not matched to a gene. The length of the CDR3 is 15 residues. CDR3 sequence (DNA): TGTGCCAGCAGTTACTCTAGCGGGAGGGCGCGGGAGCAGTTCTTC. As protein: CASSYSSGRAREQFF.

The V gene is TRBV14, the J gene TRBJ2-7; TRBD1 might be the D (5 bases). V was clipped by 6 bases and J by 6 bases, with 18 bases between them. The V gene's germline CDR1 is SGHDN and CDR2 FVKESK. The CDR3 covers 14 residues. The CDR3 protein is CASRKETVSSEQYF. Here the CDR3 DNA reads TGTGCCAGCAGGAAGGAGACAGTTTCATCCGAGCAGTACTTC.

The chain recombines TRBV18 with TRBJ1-6, with TRBD1 matching over 12 bases. Germline CDR1 KGHSH, CDR2 LQKENI. The CDR3 has 15 amino acids. The ends lost 6 bases at V and 10 bases at J; junction bases unmatched: 7. CDR3 coding DNA: TGTGCCAGCTCGCCGGGACAGGGGGCAGGGTCACCCCTCCACTTT. Translating it yields CASSPGQGAGSPLHF.

This clone was recorded many times. This rearrangement joins TRBV28 to TRBJ2-1; 7 positions agree with TRBD1. CDR3 length equals 13 residues. Germline V gene sequence: CDR1 MDHEN, CDR2 SYDVKM. V shed 3 bases and J 7 bases; nucleotides not matched to a gene: 3. The CDR3 nucleotides read TGTGCCAGCAGTTTTGACAGGGAGAATGAGCAGTTCTTC. This codes for CASSFDRENEQFF.

The rearrangement links TRBV5-1 to TRBJ2-7, with D possibly matching TRBD2 (7 bases). Germline V gives CDR1 SGHRS, CDR2 YFSETQ. This CDR3 region has 14 residues. V lost 5 bases and J 3 bases, leaving 15 bases between the germline ends. The CDR3 spells CASRLAGALYEQYF. The DNA of the CDR3 is TGCGCCAGCAGGCTGGCGGGGGCACTCTACGAGCAGTACTTC.

The chain carries TRBV19 and TRBJ2-7; TRBD1 matches 7 bases. The V gene end was trimmed by 7 bases and the J gene end by 0 bases; junction bases not matched to a gene: 3. Germline values: CDR1 LNHDA, CDR2 SQIVND (reference sequence). There are 13 residues in the CDR3. CDR3 DNA sequence: TGTGCCAGTAAAGGGGACAGCTCCTACGAGCAGTACTTC. It specifies CASKGDSSYEQYF.

On this clone itself: The sample has other DNA sequences that encode this CDR3 too. This chain connects TRBV7-9 to TRBJ2-5, with a tentative D call TRBD1 (6 bases). The CDR3 is made up of 13 amino acids. Germline V CDR1 and CDR2: SEHNR, FQNEAQ (reference sequence). V lost 5 bases to trimming and J lost 4 bases, with 11 bases between them. The CDR3: CASSPRGGETQYF. Written as DNA, the CDR3 is TGTGCCAGCAGCCCCAGGGGCGGAGAGACCCAGTACTTC. The full variable domain, rest sourced from reference TRBV7-9 and TRBJ2-5, is DTGVSQNPRHKITKRGQNVTFRCDPISEHNRLYWYRQTLGQGPEFLTYFQNEAQLEKSRLLSDRFSAERPKGSFSTLEIQRTEQGDSAMYLCASSPRGGETQYFGPGTRLLVL.

The chain has TRBV5-6 and TRBJ2-5; the D gene is possibly TRBD2 (6 bases). Germline CDR1 and CDR2: SGHDT and YYEEEE. The CDR3 consists of 13 residues. Trimming removed 4 bases at V and 5 bases at J, with 12 bases between. CDR3 sequence (DNA): TGTGCCAGCAGCGCCGGACTAACTGAGACCCAGTACTTC. Translated: CASSAGLTETQYF.

The gene calls are TRBV12-3 or TRBV12-4 and TRBJ1-1, with D possibly TRBD1 on 5 matching bases. The CDR3 contains 13 residues. The V end was cut by 7 bases, the J end by 4 bases, with 13 bases between. CDR3 residues: CASIRAGGTEAFF. CDR3 in DNA: TGTGCCAGCATCAGGGCCGGGGGCACTGAAGCTTTCTTT.

This clone was observed a few times. The chain uses TRBV27 and TRBJ2-7; possibly TRBD1 for D (5 bases). This CDR3 has 14 residues. V shed 5 bases and J shed 2 bases, with 13 bases lying between them. Germline assignment: CDR1 MNHEY and CDR2 SMNVEV (reference sequence). CDR3 in amino acids: CASSPSTAAYEQYF. The CDR3 DNA is TGTGCCAGCAGTCCTTCGACAGCCGCCTACGAGCAGTACTTC.